This TCR beta chain was captured in a study of siplizumab effects on memory and regulatory T cells. Study-wide findings and caveats: Unstimulated naive T cells seemed to show more diversity than memory cells did, and they also seemed to be among the major contributors to the alloresponse. Alloreactive sequences that could be traced to unstimulated CD4+ memory cells showed a significant reduction under siplizumab.

A word on this clone: Antigen: not known.

Sequencing was performed with immunoSEQ multiplex PCR; in TCRdb, only in-frame clones are kept and a portion is missing. The table records about 120,000 clones, around 94% of them present only once. The germline CDR1 and CDR2 sequences are SGHRS and YFSETQ. The CDR3 has 13 amino acids. Trimming took off 4 bases at V and 2 bases at J, with 10 bases between the two ends. This receptor was taken from a human donor in good health. The sequenced sample consisted of non-Treg CD4+ T cells sorted from blood. The V gene is TRBV5-1, the J gene TRBJ2-7; weak D call: TRBD1 (5 bases). Written as DNA, the CDR3 is TGCGCCAGCAGCCCGACAGAGACCTACGAGCAGTACTTC. Protein sequence: CASSPTETYEQYF.